This T cell receptor beta chain derives from a study of cytomegalovirus exposure and HLA in healthy donors. Study conclusions and caveats: Under in vitro conditions, three CMV-associated chains were confirmed as specific for CMV antigens.

A word on this clone: Its antigen is still unknown.

The CDR3 is 15 amino acids. The germline CDR1 and CDR2 sequences are LNHDA and SQIVND (reference sequence). With 5 bases removed from V and 1 base from J, the gap between germline ends came to 13 bases. It was the roughly 120-subject validation cohort, separate from the approximately 700-subject first cohort, to which the donors belonged. Sequencing was performed with immunoSEQ multiplex PCR; in TCRdb, only in-frame clones are kept and a portion is missing. The repertoire has about 56,000 clones, around 90% of them found once; the top ten carry roughly 1.2%. Sequencing was performed on PBMCs. This TCR derives from a man aged 18-30 years in good health and CMV-seronegative. V is TRBV19 and J is TRBJ2-3, with D maybe TRBD2 (6 bases). CDR3 amino acids: CASSLAEGGTDTQYF. Written as DNA, the CDR3 is TGTGCCAGTAGTCTCGCGGAGGGCGGCACAGATACGCAGTATTTT.